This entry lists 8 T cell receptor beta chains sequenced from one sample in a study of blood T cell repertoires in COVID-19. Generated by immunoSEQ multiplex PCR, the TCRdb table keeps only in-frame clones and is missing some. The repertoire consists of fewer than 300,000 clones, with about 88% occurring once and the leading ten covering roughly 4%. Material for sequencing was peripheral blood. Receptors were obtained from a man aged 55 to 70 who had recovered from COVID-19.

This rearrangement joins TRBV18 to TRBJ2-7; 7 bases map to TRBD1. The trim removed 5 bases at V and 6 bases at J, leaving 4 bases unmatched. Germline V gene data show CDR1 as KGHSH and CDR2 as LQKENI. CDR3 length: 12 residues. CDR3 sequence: CASSTDRVEQYF. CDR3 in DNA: TGTGCCAGCTCAACCGACAGGGTCGAGCAGTACTTC.

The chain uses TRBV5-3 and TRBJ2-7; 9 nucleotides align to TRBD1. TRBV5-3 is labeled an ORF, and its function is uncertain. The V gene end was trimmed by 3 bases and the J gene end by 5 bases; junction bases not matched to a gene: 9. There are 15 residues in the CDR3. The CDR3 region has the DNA TGTGCCAGAAGCTCATCCGGGACAGGGTCCGACGAGCAGTACTTC. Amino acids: CARSSSGTGSDEQYF.

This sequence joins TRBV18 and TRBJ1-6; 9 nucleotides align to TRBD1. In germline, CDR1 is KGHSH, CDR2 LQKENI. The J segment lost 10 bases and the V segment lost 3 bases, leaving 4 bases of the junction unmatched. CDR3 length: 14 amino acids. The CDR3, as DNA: TGTGCCAGCTCACCCCGAACAGGGGGCTCACCCCTCCACTTT. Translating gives CASSPRTGGSPLHF. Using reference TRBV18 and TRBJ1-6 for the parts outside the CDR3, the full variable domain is NAGVMQNPRHLVRRRGQEARLRCSPMKGHSHVYWYRQLPEEGLKFMVYLQKENIIDESGMPKERFSAEFPKEGPSILRIQQVVRGDSAAYFCASSPRTGGSPLHFGNGTRLTVT.

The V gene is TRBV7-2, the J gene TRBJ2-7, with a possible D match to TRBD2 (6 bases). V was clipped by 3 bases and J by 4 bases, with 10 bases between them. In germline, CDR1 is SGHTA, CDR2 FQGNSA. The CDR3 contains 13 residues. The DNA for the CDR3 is TGTGCCAGCAGCTTTAGCGCGGGGTACGAGCAGTACTTC. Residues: CASSFSAGYEQYF.

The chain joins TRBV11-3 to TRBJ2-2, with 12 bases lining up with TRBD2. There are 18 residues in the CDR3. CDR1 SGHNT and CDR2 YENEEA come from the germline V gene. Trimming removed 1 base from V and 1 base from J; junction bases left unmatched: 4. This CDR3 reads CASSLGGLAGQNTGELFF. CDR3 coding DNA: TGTGCCAGCAGCTTAGGGGGACTAGCGGGCCAGAACACCGGGGAGCTGTTTTTT.

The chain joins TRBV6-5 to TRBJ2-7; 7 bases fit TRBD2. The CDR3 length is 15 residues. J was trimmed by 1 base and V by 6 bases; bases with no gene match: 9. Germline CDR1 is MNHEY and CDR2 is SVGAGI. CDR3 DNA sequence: TGTGCCAGCAGGCGGGAACTAGCGCCTTCCTACGAGCAGTACTTC. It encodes CASRRELAPSYEQYF.

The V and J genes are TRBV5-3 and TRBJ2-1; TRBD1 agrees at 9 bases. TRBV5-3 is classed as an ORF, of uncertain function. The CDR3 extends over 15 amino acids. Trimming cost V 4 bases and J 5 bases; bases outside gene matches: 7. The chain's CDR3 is CARSLGQGQDNEQFF. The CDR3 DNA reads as TGTGCCAGAAGCCTGGGACAGGGCCAGGACAATGAGCAGTTCTTC.

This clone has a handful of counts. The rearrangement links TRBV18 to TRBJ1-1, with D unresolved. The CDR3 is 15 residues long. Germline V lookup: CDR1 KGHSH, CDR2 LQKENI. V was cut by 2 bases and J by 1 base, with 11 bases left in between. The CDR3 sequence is CASSPRQTWNTEAFF. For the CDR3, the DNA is TGTGCCAGCTCACCAAGGCAGACTTGGAACACTGAAGCTTTCTTT.